One and the same sample provided the 14 T cell receptor beta chains below, sequenced in a study of T cells after posttransplantation cyclophosphamide. This table comes from immunoSEQ multiplex PCR, and its TCRdb copy is limited to in-frame clones, with some not included. The sample contains around 47,000 clones, 94% of which appear only once. Sequenced material: PBMCs. These receptors were taken from a woman in her twenties or thirties in good health and a related stem cell transplant donor.

The chain joins TRBV10-3 to TRBJ2-3, with 7 bases that match TRBD1. J lost 5 bases, V lost 8 bases, and 10 bases had no gene match. This CDR3 is built from 14 residues. CDR1 and CDR2 from the germline V gene are ENHRY and SYGVKD. CDR3 DNA sequence: TGTGCCATCGCCCCGGCAGGGGGACAAGATACGCAGTATTTT. It is translated as CAIAPAGGQDTQYF.

The V call is TRBV4-3, the J call TRBJ2-7; the match to TRBD1 covers 8 bases. This CDR3 is 16 amino acids long. V shed 0 bases and J 2 bases; nucleotides not matched to a gene: 6. Germline loops: CDR1 LGHNA, CDR2 YSLEER. In DNA form, the CDR3 reads TGCGCCAGCAGCCAAGATCCCGGACAGGGAGCCTACGAGCAGTACTTC. As protein: CASSQDPGQGAYEQYF.

The CDR3 loop reads CASSQGSGGASTDTQYF. Written as DNA, the CDR3 is TGTGCCAGCAGCCAGGGCTCCGGAGGGGCTAGCACAGATACGCAGTATTTT. The chain carries TRBV4-2 and TRBJ2-3; tentatively, D is TRBD2 (6 bases). CDR1 is LGHNA, CDR2 YNFKEQ, per germline. Trimming removed 3 bases at V and 0 bases at J, with 16 bases between. The CDR3 is made up of 17 amino acids.

This clone was seen once. The chain is built from TRBV16 and TRBJ1-5; D may be TRBD1 (5 bases). V dropped 0 bases and J dropped 5 bases, with 14 bases sitting between them. The germline CDR1 and CDR2 sequences are KGHSY and FQNENV. This CDR3 comprises 16 residues. This CDR3 reads CASSQSGRAVDQPQHF. In DNA form, the CDR3 reads TGTGCCAGCAGCCAATCGGGCAGGGCGGTTGATCAGCCCCAGCATTTT.

The V call is TRBV7-9, the J call TRBJ2-5; 8 bases fit TRBD2. CDR1 is SEHNR, CDR2 FQNEAQ, per germline (reference sequence). The trim removed 4 bases at V and 4 bases at J, leaving 11 bases unmatched. The CDR3 sequence is 16 residues long. The CDR3 spells CASSYYAVAGRETQYF. The CDR3 nucleotides are TGTGCCAGCAGCTACTACGCGGTAGCGGGGAGAGAGACCCAGTACTTC.

A single count supports this clone. The chain couples TRBV7-2 to TRBJ2-7, with D perhaps matching TRBD1 (5 bases). Looked up from germline, CDR1 is SGHTA and CDR2 is FQGNSA. The CDR3 has 15 amino acids. The V gene lost 4 bases and the J gene lost 2 bases, with 15 bases spanning the gap. This CDR3 reads CASSSWGGAAYEQYF. Written as DNA, the CDR3 is TGTGCCAGCAGCTCCTGGGGCGGTGCCGCCTACGAGCAGTACTTC.

This chain joins TRBV18 and TRBJ2-7, with 8 bases aligning to TRBD2. Germline loops: CDR1 KGHSH, CDR2 LQKENI. V was pared by 0 bases and J by 3 bases, with 7 bases of the junction left unmatched. The CDR3 sequence is 16 residues long. This CDR3 reads CASSPPETRGGYEQYF. The CDR3, as DNA: TGTGCCAGCTCACCACCGGAAACCCGGGGGGGCTACGAGCAGTACTTC.

The V and J genes are TRBV6-5 and TRBJ1-3; unclear D gene. The V end lost 0 bases, the J end lost 4 bases, and 13 bases lay between the germline ends. Germline V gene lookup returns CDR1 MNHEY and CDR2 SVGAGI. The CDR3 is 16 residues long. DNA for the CDR3: TGTGCCAGCAGTTACTCGAGAACAGCCATGGGAAACACCATATATTTT. It translates to CASSYSRTAMGNTIYF.

The chain links TRBV7-3 to TRBJ1-6; D unclear. From germline, CDR1 is SGHTA and CDR2 FQGTGA. This CDR3 has 14 amino acids. Trimming stripped 1 base from V and 7 bases from J, with 8 bases between. Here the CDR3 DNA reads TGTGCCAGCAGCTTAAGGGCGAGAAATTCACCCCTCCACTTT. This encodes CASSLRARNSPLHF.

The chain links TRBV4-1 to TRBJ2-1, with 9 bases fitting TRBD1. The germline V gene has CDR1 MGHRA and CDR2 YSYEKL. With 1 base clipped from V and 4 bases from J, the junction kept 2 bases outside the gene matches. This CDR3 is 15 amino acids long. CDR3 sequence reads: CASSQAGQGYNEQFF. As DNA, the CDR3 is TGCGCCAGCAGCCAAGCCGGACAGGGGTACAATGAGCAGTTCTTC.

This chain links TRBV27 with TRBJ2-3, with 9 bases fitting TRBD2. The CDR3 is 20 residues long. The V segment lost 6 bases and the J segment 3 bases; nucleotides outside the gene matches: 22. Germline CDR1 MNHEY, CDR2 SMNVEV (reference sequence). The CDR3 reads CASRGPSAGGPVYLTDTQYF. CDR3 in DNA: TGTGCCAGCAGGGGTCCGTCAGCGGGGGGCCCCGTTTATCTGACAGATACGCAGTATTTT.

This sequence joins TRBV2 and TRBJ2-1, with a possible D match to TRBD1 (6 bases). CDR3 length: 15 residues. V lost 7 bases, J lost 2 bases, and 15 bases lay in between. Germline CDR1 reads SNHLY; CDR2 reads FYNNEI. DNA for the CDR3: TGTGCCAGCATCGAGGGCAGGGGAACCTACAATGAGCAGTTCTTC. This gives the protein CASIEGRGTYNEQFF. Full variable domain (missing parts from reference TRBV2 and TRBJ2-1): EPEVTQTPSHQVTQMGQEVILRCVPISNHLYFYWYRQILGQKVEFLVSFYNNEISEKSEIFDDQFSVERPDGSNFTLKIRSTKLEDSAMYFCASIEGRGTYNEQFFGPGTRLTVL.

The V and J genes are TRBV27 and TRBJ1-1, with TRBD1 as a possible D gene (5 bases). Germline assignment: CDR1 MNHEY and CDR2 SMNVEV (reference sequence). The CDR3 runs to 15 residues. Between the trimmed V and J ends, which lost 7 bases and 2 bases, there was a span of 17 bases. The CDR3 region is CASTAGGTGNTEAFF. In DNA, the CDR3 is TGTGCCAGCACCGCGGGGGGGACTGGTAACACTGAAGCTTTCTTT.

The chain couples TRBV7-2 to TRBJ2-7; D unresolved. This CDR3 is built from 11 residues. Deletions cut 5 bases from V and 3 bases from J, with 5 bases between. Germline V gene data show CDR1 as SGHTA and CDR2 as FQGNSA. DNA for the CDR3: TGTGCCAGCAGCCTTAACTACGAGCAGTACTTC. As protein: CASSLNYEQYF.